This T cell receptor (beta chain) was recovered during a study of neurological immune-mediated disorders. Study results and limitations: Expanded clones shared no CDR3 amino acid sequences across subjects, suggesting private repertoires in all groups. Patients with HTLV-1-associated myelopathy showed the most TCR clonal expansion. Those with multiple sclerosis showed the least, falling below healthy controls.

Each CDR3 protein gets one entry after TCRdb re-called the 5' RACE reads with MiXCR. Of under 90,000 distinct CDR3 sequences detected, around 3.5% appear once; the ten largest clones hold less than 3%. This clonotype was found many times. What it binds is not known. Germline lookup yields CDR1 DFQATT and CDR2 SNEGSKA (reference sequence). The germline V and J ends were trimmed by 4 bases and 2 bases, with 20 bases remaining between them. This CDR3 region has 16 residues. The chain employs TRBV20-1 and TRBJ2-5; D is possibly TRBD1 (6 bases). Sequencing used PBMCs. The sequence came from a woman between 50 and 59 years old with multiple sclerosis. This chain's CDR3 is CSATGTGSGGQETQYF. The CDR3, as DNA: TGCAGTGCTACGGGAACAGGGAGTGGTGGACAAGAGACCCAGTACTTC.